This T cell receptor (beta chain) emerged from a study of blood T cell repertoires in COVID-19. Original data processing: How many nucleated cells were present was estimated from reference gene primer amplification. This table comes from immunoSEQ multiplex PCR, and its TCRdb copy is limited to in-frame clones, with some not included. That table gives V, J and clone size, and the DNA gave D and trimming. The top ten hold 7.5% to 9% of the sample, which has roughly 68,000 clones, roughly 83% seen once. Germline V CDR1 and CDR2: MDHEN, SYDVKM. The CDR3 is 16 amino acids. Unmatched junction bases numbered 10, after V lost 1 base and J lost 8 bases.

The sequencing input was peripheral blood. This receptor was obtained from a man aged 50-60 years with active COVID-19. The chain joins TRBV28 to TRBJ2-1, with 8 bases aligning to TRBD2. The CDR3 protein is CASSLLYQAGGDEQFF. Here the CDR3 DNA reads TGTGCCAGCAGTTTATTATATCAGGCGGGGGGAGATGAGCAGTTCTTC.